The entry below describes one T cell receptor beta chain. No cognate antigen has been identified for it. The input lacks base qualities; no much larger clone sits a single base away. The data were obtained in a study of T cells in tuberculosis (dated by TCRdb to the late 2010s). For context, the study as a whole: In the study, CD1B tetramers and high-throughput TCR immunosequencing were combined to characterize T cells specific for the mycobacterial lipid antigen glucose monomycolate (GMM). PBMC from active tuberculosis patients were archived either before standard anti-tuberculosis treatment began or within 7 days of its start. A South African clinical cohort compared IGRA-negative adolescents, IGRA-positive adolescents with latent tuberculosis and adults with active tuberculosis, around ten per group. General conclusions and limits of the study: Compared with IGRA-negative controls, TCR-alpha repertoires from active tuberculosis had smaller mean NN-distances to GMM-specific TCRs, which suggests clonal expansion of these TCRs. Using GEM motif frequencies, a classifier achieved approximately 73% accuracy, whereas a classifier built on the diverse GMM-specific repertoire got to less than 90% accuracy (AUROC more than 0.85). Clinical samples were selected based on the availability of cryopreserved specimens, with adults included as active tuberculosis cases and adolescents included as controls. Smaller NN-distances were partly driven by shorter CDR3-alpha lengths in active tuberculosis patients, and statistical significance was not reached for the TCR-beta difference.

The immunoSEQ multiplex PCR assay was used to generate TCR libraries, with TCR-beta and/or TCR-alpha/delta assays applied to each sample. The amplified TCR libraries were sequenced using the Illumina high-throughput platform. The original methods were these. Clustering and dimensionality reduction relied on pairwise TCRdist distances among GMM-specific receptors from T cells that were either sorted ex vivo or expanded in vitro. Each clinical repertoire was scored by mean NN-distance, the average TCRdist to the nearest 10% of tetramer-positive reference sequences. GEM TCR motif frequency was calculated as the fraction of unique TCRs that matched known GEM sequences by V/J usage and CDR3 length. Active tuberculosis was classified by linear discriminant analysis with leave-one-out cross-validation, implemented in scikit-learn. This is the immuneACCESS table as TCRdb keeps it, with only in-frame sequences that have V and J called. A part of the clones is gone; compared with another copy, unresolved V genes explain less than half, and the rest is unexplained. The V and J calls and clone size are taken from that table; D and trimming were inferred from the DNA. For this sample the table gives about 34,000 clones, of which approximately 90% were detected only once. In total, the top ten clones hold approximately 2.4% of the sample.

The sample's time point label, in plain terms: new active TB diagnosis, blood taken before or within 7 days of starting treatment. The patients with active tuberculosis were newly diagnosed, HIV-seronegative South African adults aged 18 years or older. Confirmation of active tuberculosis came from positive sputum smear microscopy and/or a positive M. tuberculosis culture. Immunosequencing of unsorted cryopreserved PBMC covered, on average, about 100,000 T cells per clinical donor. The source is an adult with tuberculosis. The starting material was PBMCs, obtained at tuberculosis diagnosis.

Here the CDR3 is given as CASSLRQDGQGYTF. Here is the DNA: TGTGCCAGCAGCCTTAGACAGGACGGGCAGGGCTACACCTTC. This receptor chain uses TRBV5-6 and TRBJ1-2; possibly the D gene is TRBD1, per 6 matching bases. V gives up 4 bases and J gives up 8 bases, and the segment between their germline ends measures 18 bases. CDR1 SGHDT and CDR2 YYEEEE are derived from the germline V gene. The CDR3 sequence holds 14 residues, the cysteine and phenylalanine included. This entry keeps only the CDR3 DNA: 42 bases, framed from base 1. Supplemented by the reference TRBV5-6 and TRBJ1-2 proteins around the CDR3, the complete variable domain is DAGVTQSPTHLIKTRGQQVTLRCSPKSGHDTVSWYQQALGQGPQFIFQYYEEEERQRGNFPDRFSGHQFPNYSSELNVNALLLGDSALYLCASSLRQDGQGYTFGSGTRLTVV.